This is a list of T cell receptor beta chains from one sample in a study of radiation and T cells in renal cell carcinoma. Assay: immunoSEQ multiplex PCR; the TCRdb copy retains only in-frame clones and omits some. The sample contains 150,000 or so clones, 83% of which appear only once. The sample in question was blood, obtained from a patient whose treatment included radiotherapy and nephrectomy. These receptors came from a woman aged 50 to 65 with renal cell carcinoma. Both conserved end residues are part of each CDR3. A D gene is named only where the DNA matches it firmly. Clone size, where shown, is once, few, many, or a class for clones that have expanded.

D	length	V	J	size	DNA	CDR3
TRBD1	16	TRBV5-4	TRBJ2-1	few	TGTGCCAGCAGCTTGGAGGGACAGGGGAACTACAATGAGCAGTTCTTC	CASSLEGQGNYNEQFF
NA	15	TRBV5-5	TRBJ1-3	NA	TGTGCCAGCAGCAATCTGGGAGAGGCTGGAAACACCATATATTTT	CASSNLGEAGNTIYF
TRBD1	13	TRBV6-5	TRBJ2-1	NA	TGTGCCAGCAGAGGGACAGGGTGGGGTGAGCAGTTCTTC	CASRGTGWGEQFF
NA	14	TRBV9	TRBJ2-2	NA	TGTGCCAGCACCAGTGACGGGAGTACCGGGGAGCTGTTTTTT	CASTSDGSTGELFF
NA	15	TRBV7-2	TRBJ2-1	NA	TGTGCCAGCAGCTTTACCCAATCCAGTGGTAATGAGCAGTTCTTC	CASSFTQSSGNEQFF
NA	14	TRBV30	TRBJ1-4	few	TGTGCCTGGAGTTTGGGCGGGAAGATTGAAAAACTGTTTTTT	CAWSLGGKIEKLFF
TRBD2	16	TRBV7-2	TRBJ2-7	once	TGTGCCAGCAGCTCATGGACTAGCGGGAGTAAGTACGAGCAGTACTTC	CASSSWTSGSKYEQYF
NA	10	TRBV2	TRBJ1-2	NA	TGTGCCAGCAGCGCGTGGGGCTACACCTTC	CASSAWGYTF
NA	13	TRBV15	TRBJ1-1	few	TGTGCCACCAGCAGAGGTAGGAACACTGAAGCTTTCTTT	CATSRGRNTEAFF
NA	12	TRBV7-2	TRBJ2-7	NA	TGTGCCAGCAGCCGGCCGGGAGCCGAGCAGTACTTC	CASSRPGAEQYF
NA	14	TRBV4-3	TRBJ1-1	few	TGCGCCAGCAGCCAAGAGAGGGATCTCACTGAAGCTTTCTTT	CASSQERDLTEAFF
NA	16	TRBV7-2	TRBJ2-1	NA	TGTGCCAGCAGCCCTAATTTGGGGGGCCCGGGGAATGAGCAGTTCTTC	CASSPNLGGPGNEQFF
NA	14	TRBV18	TRBJ1-1	few	TGTGCCAGCTCACCAATGCAGGACTACACTGAAGCTTTCTTT	CASSPMQDYTEAFF
TRBD2	16	TRBV4-3	TRBJ2-7	NA	TGCGCCAGCAGCCAAGATCCTAGCGGGATCACCTACGAGCAGTACTTC	CASSQDPSGITYEQYF
NA	15	TRBV7-2	TRBJ1-1	NA	TGTGCCAGCAGCCCCAGTTGGGGGGCGCGGGGTGAAGCTTTCTTT	CASSPSWGARGEAFF
TRBD1	13	TRBV6-4	TRBJ1-1	few	TGTGCCAGCAGTGAAGCAGGGGGCACTGAAGCTTTCTTT	CASSEAGGTEAFF
NA	14	TRBV5-1	TRBJ1-4	NA	TGCGCCAGCAGCCGGCTCTCCACTAATGAAAAACTGTTTTTT	CASSRLSTNEKLFF
NA	14	TRBV6-6	TRBJ2-3	NA	TGTGCCAGCACCCCTGAGGGGCATTTAGATACGCAGTATTTT	CASTPEGHLDTQYF
NA	17	TRBV27	TRBJ2-7	NA	TGTGCCAGCAGTGGGCGGGGTTGGGGGCGCTCGGACTCCGAGCAGTACTTC	CASSGRGWGRSDSEQYF
NA	15	TRBV11-2	TRBJ1-6	NA	TGTGCCAGCAGCTTAATACGCTCCGGCAGTTCACCCCTCCACTTT	CASSLIRSGSSPLHF
NA	13	TRBV2	TRBJ1-5	NA	TGTGCCAGCACTGAAAATAGCAATCAGCCCCAGCATTTT	CASTENSNQPQHF
NA	10	TRBV27	TRBJ2-7	NA	TGTGCCTCAGGGGACTACGAGCAGTACTTC	CASGDYEQYF
NA	12	TRBV29-1	TRBJ2-7	NA	TGCAGCGTCCTCAGGACGAGCTACGAGCAGTACTTC	CSVLRTSYEQYF
NA	15	TRBV9	TRBJ1-1	NA	TGTGCCAGCAGCGTCCGGGCCGCGGGGTACACTGAAGCTTTCTTT	CASSVRAAGYTEAFF
TRBD1	17	TRBV5-4	TRBJ1-2	NA	TGTGCCAGCAGCCCGAGCCGGGACAGGGTCCCAACCTATGGCTACACCTTC	CASSPSRDRVPTYGYTF
NA	14	TRBV11-2	TRBJ1-1	NA	TGTGCCGGCAGCGCTAACAGGATGGTCACTGAAGCTTTCTTT	CAGSANRMVTEAFF
NA	15	TRBV4-3	TRBJ2-2	NA	TGCGCCAGCAGCCAAGACTCGCGGTGGTCCGGGGAGCTGTTTTTT	CASSQDSRWSGELFF
NA	13	TRBV18	TRBJ1-5	NA	TGTGCCAGCTCAGTGGCCAGGGGTCAGCCCCAGCATTTT	CASSVARGQPQHF
NA	15	TRBV2	TRBJ2-1	NA	TGTGCCAGCAGCCGGGACATGGGCTCCTACAATGAGCAGTTCTTC	CASSRDMGSYNEQFF
NA	13	TRBV7-2	TRBJ2-5	NA	TGTGCCAGCAGCAGGGGGGGCCGAGAGACCCAGTACTTC	CASSRGGRETQYF
NA	13	TRBV29-1	TRBJ1-2	NA	TGCAGCGTTTTGGGGCCAGGACTACATGGCTACACCTTC	CSVLGPGLHGYTF
NA	17	TRBV19	TRBJ2-2	few	TGTGCCAGGCCTAACCCGGGGCGACTGCATGGGGGCGGGGAGCTGTTTTTT	CARPNPGRLHGGGELFF
TRBD1	18	TRBV4-1	TRBJ1-2	NA	TGCGCCAGCAGCCAAGCAGGAGAACAGGGGGGACTCCACTATGGCTACACCTTC	CASSQAGEQGGLHYGYTF
NA	14	TRBV5-1	TRBJ2-7	NA	TGCGCCAGCAGCTCGGGCGAACAGGGCTACGAGCAGTACTTC	CASSSGEQGYEQYF
NA	14	TRBV9	TRBJ2-3	once	TGTGCCAGCAGCGTAGAACTGGTCGGGGATACGCAGTATTTT	CASSVELVGDTQYF
NA	13	TRBV19	TRBJ2-1	NA	TGTGCCAGTAAGGCTGGGGTCTACAATGAGCAGTTCTTC	CASKAGVYNEQFF
NA	13	TRBV29-1	TRBJ1-1	NA	TGCAGCGTGGGTAGTGGGGAGATCGCTGAAGCTTTCTTT	CSVGSGEIAEAFF
NA	15	TRBV4-1	TRBJ2-5	NA	TGCGCCAGCAGCCCTTCCCCAGGGGATCAAGAGACCCAGTACTTC	CASSPSPGDQETQYF
NA	15	TRBV19	TRBJ2-7	NA	TGTGCCAGTAGTATATCCCTGGACAGTCCCTACGAGCAGTACTTC	CASSISLDSPYEQYF
TRBD1	15	TRBV27	TRBJ1-5	NA	TGTGCCAGCTCCCCTACAGGGGCAAGCAATCAGCCCCAGCATTTT	CASSPTGASNQPQHF
NA	13	TRBV7-3	TRBJ1-1	few	TGTGCCAGCAGCTTAAACGCGGGGCCCGAAGCTTTCTTT	CASSLNAGPEAFF
NA	15	TRBV9	TRBJ1-4	NA	TGTGCCAGCAGCCTCCCATCAACAGCTAATGAAAAACTGTTTTTT	CASSLPSTANEKLFF
TRBD2	14	TRBV5-1	TRBJ2-3	NA	TGCGCCAGCAGCCCAGGACTAGGGGCAGATACGCAGTATTTT	CASSPGLGADTQYF
TRBD1	14	TRBV5-6	TRBJ1-4	few	TGTGCCAGCAGCCGCTCCGGGACAGGGGAAAAACTGTTTTTT	CASSRSGTGEKLFF
NA	13	TRBV10-1	TRBJ1-1	few	TGCGCCAGCAGTGACCAGGGGAACACTGAAGCTTTCTTT	CASSDQGNTEAFF
NA	17	TRBV5-1	TRBJ1-1	NA	TGCGCCAGCAGCTCCAGAGCGGTGGCCCCCGGGAGCACTGAAGCTTTCTTT	CASSSRAVAPGSTEAFF
NA	13	TRBV30	TRBJ2-3	few	TGTGCCTGGAGTCGGGGCCAAACAGATACGCAGTATTTT	CAWSRGQTDTQYF
NA	15	TRBV10-3	TRBJ2-7	NA	TGTGCCATCAGTGACTCGGACTCCAACTCCTACGAGCAGTACTTC	CAISDSDSNSYEQYF
NA	16	TRBV12-5	TRBJ1-5	NA	TGTGCTAGTGGTTGGACCCTGGGGGAGGGCGACCAGCCCCAGCATTTT	CASGWTLGEGDQPQHF
TRBD1	15	TRBV7-9	TRBJ2-1	NA	TGTGCCAGCAGCTTGTACCGGGACAGGGACAATGAGCAGTTCTTC	CASSLYRDRDNEQFF
TRBD1	15	TRBV30	TRBJ1-1	NA	TGTGCCTGGAGGGAACGACAGGGAATGAACACTGAAGCTTTCTTT	CAWRERQGMNTEAFF
NA	9	TRBV30	TRBJ1-1	NA	TGTGACCTGTCTTTTGAAGCTTTCTTT	CDLSFEAFF
NA	13	TRBV30	TRBJ1-6	NA	TGTGCCTGGAGGGACACCAATAATTCACCCCTCCACTTT	CAWRDTNNSPLHF
NA	15	TRBV29-1	TRBJ2-6	NA	TGCAGCGTTGAGACGGATGGCGCTGGGGCCAACGTCCTGACTTTC	CSVETDGAGANVLTF
NA	14	TRBV9	TRBJ2-1	NA	TGTGCCAGCAGCAGAGGAGGCAGGGCCGGTGAGCAGTTCTTC	CASSRGGRAGEQFF
TRBD1	15	TRBV19	TRBJ1-5	NA	TGTGCCAGTAGTATCCAGACAGGGGGCGGTCAGCCCCAGCATTTT	CASSIQTGGGQPQHF
NA	18	TRBV23-1	TRBJ1-5	NA	TGCGCCAGCAGTCAATCGCGGGGGCTAGGGGATGGAAATCAGCCCCAGCATTTT	CASSQSRGLGDGNQPQHF
NA	14	TRBV15	TRBJ1-1	NA	TGTGCCACCAGCGGCCTCCTACAGGGTTCTGAAGCTTTCTTT	CATSGLLQGSEAFF